This T cell receptor beta chain was sequenced for a study of T cell responses to AZD1222 COVID-19 vaccine. Trimming cost V 4 bases and J 0 bases, with 9 bases left between them. The germline V gene encodes CDR1 SGHRS and CDR2 YFSETQ. This CDR3 region has 14 residues. TCRdb keeps only in-frame clones here, not all; method: immunoSEQ multiplex PCR. The profile shows about 110,000 clones, 86% of them singletons. This specimen was peripheral blood, taken on day 0 of AZD1222 vaccination. This clonotype originated in an adult in good health. J is TRBJ2-3 and V is TRBV5-1; no clear D. The CDR3 sequence: CASSLDTSTDTQYF. CDR3 nucleotides: TGCGCCAGCAGCCTAGATACTAGCACAGATACGCAGTATTTT.